This T cell receptor (beta chain) was documented in a study of cytomegalovirus exposure and HLA in healthy donors. The primer mix had 60 Vbeta and 13 Jbeta primers. Sequenced by immunoSEQ multiplex PCR; TCRdb stores in-frame clones only, minus some. Found here are approximately 190,000 clones, more than 75% of them singletons; the top ten hold approximately 0.8%. The CDR3 is 17 residues long. Germline values: CDR1 SGHRS, CDR2 YFSETQ. The J segment lost 2 bases and the V segment lost 4 bases, leaving 11 bases of the junction unmatched. This clone was seen only once. The chain recombines TRBV5-1 with TRBJ2-3, with TRBD2 matching over 9 bases. The sequenced sample was PBMCs. The sequence came from a woman under 30 in good health and CMV-seronegative. The CDR3 sequence is CASSGMPSGVLTDTQYF. CDR3 sequence (DNA): TGCGCCAGCAGCGGTATGCCTAGCGGGGTGCTCACAGATACGCAGTATTTT.